This T cell receptor (beta chain) was captured by sequencing in a study of blood T cell repertoires in COVID-19. About the research overall: Researchers got acute and convalescent COVID-19 samples from the United States, Italy and Spain.

The CDR3 is 14 amino acids. The V end lost 6 bases, the J end lost 0 bases, and 11 bases lay between the germline ends. From germline, CDR1 is SEHNR and CDR2 FQNEAQ (reference sequence). Seattle-derived patients entered the study during active infection and were followed longitudinally. Clones were sequenced by immunoSEQ multiplex PCR, and TCRdb holds only the in-frame ones, with some missing. The sample records 150,000 or so clones, 75% to 85% being singletons. The clonotype was recovered from a woman between 70 and 85 years old with COVID-19, enrolled during active disease. The V and J genes are TRBV7-9 and TRBJ2-5; D is undetermined. Sequenced sample: peripheral blood. The CDR3 bases are TGTGCCAGCAGGCATGAAACAGACCAAGAGACCCAGTACTTC. As protein: CASRHETDQETQYF.